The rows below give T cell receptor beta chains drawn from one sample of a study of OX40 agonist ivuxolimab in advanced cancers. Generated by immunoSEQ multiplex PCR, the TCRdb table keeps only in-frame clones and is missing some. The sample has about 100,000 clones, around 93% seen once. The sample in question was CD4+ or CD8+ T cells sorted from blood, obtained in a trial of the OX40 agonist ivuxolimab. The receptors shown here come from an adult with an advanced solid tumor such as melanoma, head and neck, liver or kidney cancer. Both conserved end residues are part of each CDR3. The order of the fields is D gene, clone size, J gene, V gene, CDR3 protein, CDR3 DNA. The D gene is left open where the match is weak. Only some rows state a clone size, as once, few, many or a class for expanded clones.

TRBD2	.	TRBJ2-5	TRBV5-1	CASSSGLAGQGTQYF	TGCGCCAGCAGCAGCGGACTAGCGGGGCAAGGGACCCAGTACTTC
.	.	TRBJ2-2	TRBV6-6	CASGKFHTGELFF	TGTGCCAGCGGGAAGTTTCACACCGGGGAGCTGTTTTTT
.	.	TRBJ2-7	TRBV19	CASSIAGSSYEQYF	TGTGCCAGTAGTATAGCTGGCAGCTCCTACGAGCAGTACTTC
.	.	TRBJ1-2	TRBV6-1	CASSPRDLYGYTF	TGTGCCAGCAGTCCTCGGGACCTCTATGGCTACACCTTC
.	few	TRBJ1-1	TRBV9	CASSVEAALGTEAFF	TGTGCCAGCAGCGTAGAGGCGGCCCTGGGCACTGAAGCTTTCTTT
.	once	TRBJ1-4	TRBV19	CASGIRPNEKLFF	TGTGCCAGTGGCATCAGACCCAATGAAAAACTGTTTTTT
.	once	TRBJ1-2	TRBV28	CASRQDRGYTF	TGTGCCAGCAGACAGGATCGAGGCTACACCTTC
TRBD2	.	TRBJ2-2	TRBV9	CASSVDGTSGRAHNTGELFF	TGTGCCAGCAGCGTAGATGGGACTAGCGGGAGGGCACATAACACCGGGGAGCTGTTTTTT
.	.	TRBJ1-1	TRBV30	CARAKPGPVNTEAFF	TGTGCCCGGGCTAAACCGGGACCAGTCAACACTGAAGCTTTCTTT
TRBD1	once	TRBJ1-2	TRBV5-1	CASSSRWDRAYGYTF	TGCGCCAGCAGTTCCCGATGGGACAGGGCCTATGGCTACACCTTC
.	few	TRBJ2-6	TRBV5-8	CASSLFGYGFSGANVLTF	TGTGCCAGCAGCTTGTTTGGTTACGGCTTCTCTGGGGCCAACGTCCTGACTTTC
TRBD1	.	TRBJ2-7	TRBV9	CASSPRGDRGRSYEQYF	TGTGCCAGCAGCCCGAGAGGGGACAGGGGTAGATCCTACGAGCAGTACTTC
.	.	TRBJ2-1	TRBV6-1	CASSEKRADNEQFF	TGTGCCAGCAGTGAGAAGCGGGCCGACAATGAGCAGTTCTTC
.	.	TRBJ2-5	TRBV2	CASSDRVETQYF	TGTGCCAGCAGTGACAGGGTCGAGACCCAGTACTTC
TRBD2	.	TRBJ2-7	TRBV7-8	CASSSVAGGPTYEQYF	TGTGCCAGCAGCTCAGTAGCGGGAGGCCCCACCTACGAGCAGTACTTC
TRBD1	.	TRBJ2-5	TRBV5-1	CASSLARTGLETQYF	TGCGCCAGCAGCTTGGCCCGGACAGGGTTGGAGACCCAGTACTTC
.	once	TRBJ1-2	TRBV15	CATSREHGGTYGYTF	TGTGCCACCAGCAGAGAACACGGTGGGACTTATGGCTACACCTTC
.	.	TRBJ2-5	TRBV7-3	CASAQGSRETQYF	TGTGCCAGTGCCCAGGGAAGCCGGGAGACCCAGTACTTC
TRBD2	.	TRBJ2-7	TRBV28	CASSRPIIGLAGGIEYF	TGTGCCAGCAGTCGACCTATTATAGGACTAGCGGGAGGGATTGAGTACTTC
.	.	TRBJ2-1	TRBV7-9	CASSLGQGRSAEQFF	TGTGCCAGCAGCTTGGGTCAGGGGCGGTCCGCTGAGCAGTTCTTC
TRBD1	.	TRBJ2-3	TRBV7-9	CASSSTGGVDTQYF	TGTGCCAGCAGCTCGACAGGGGGAGTAGATACGCAGTATTTT
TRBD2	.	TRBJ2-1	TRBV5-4	CASSLDGTAGKYNEQFF	TGTGCCAGCAGCTTGGATGGTACAGCGGGGAAATACAATGAGCAGTTCTTC
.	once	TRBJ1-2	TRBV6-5	CASSPGRGAYGYTF	TGTGCCAGCAGTCCGGGAAGGGGGGCATATGGCTACACCTTC
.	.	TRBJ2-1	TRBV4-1	CASSHFFGDEQFF	TGCGCCAGCAGCCATTTCTTCGGGGATGAGCAGTTCTTC
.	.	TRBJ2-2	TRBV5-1	CASSLGTVSTGELFF	TGCGCCAGCAGCTTGGGGACAGTGAGCACCGGGGAGCTGTTTTTT
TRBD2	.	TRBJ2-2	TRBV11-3	CASSLQAGGSGELFF	TGTGCCAGCAGCTTACAAGCGGGAGGCTCCGGGGAGCTGTTTTTT
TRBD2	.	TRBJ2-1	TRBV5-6	CASSLGDAWEGGHEQFF	TGTGCCAGCAGCTTAGGGGACGCCTGGGAGGGAGGTCATGAGCAGTTCTTC
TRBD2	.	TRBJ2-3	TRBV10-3	CATEAGVFGTDTQYF	TGTGCCACCGAAGCGGGAGTCTTCGGCACAGATACGCAGTATTTT
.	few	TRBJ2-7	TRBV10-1	CASSPGPNEQYF	TGCGCCAGCAGTCCGGGGCCCAACGAGCAGTACTTC
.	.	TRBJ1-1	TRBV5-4	CASSLGGGIYSTEAFF	TGTGCCAGCAGCTTGGGGGGGGGCATATATAGCACTGAAGCTTTCTTT
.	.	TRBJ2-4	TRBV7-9	CASSSEGRSKNIQYF	TGTGCCAGCAGCTCAGAGGGACGGAGCAAAAACATTCAGTACTTC
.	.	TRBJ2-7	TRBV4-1	CASSPQGTYEQYF	TGCGCCAGCAGCCCTCAGGGCACCTACGAGCAGTACTTC
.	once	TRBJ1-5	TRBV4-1	CASSQDLGRRAQHF	TGCGCCAGCAGCCAAGATCTGGGCCGCCGGGCCCAGCATTTT
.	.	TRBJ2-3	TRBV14	CASSQWVSELTDTQYF	TGTGCCAGCAGCCAATGGGTTAGCGAGCTCACAGATACGCAGTATTTT
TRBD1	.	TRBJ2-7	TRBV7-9	CASRSGTGAYEQYF	TGTGCCAGCAGGTCCGGGACAGGGGCCTACGAGCAGTACTTC
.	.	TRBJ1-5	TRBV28	CASSFRRGSNQPQHF	TGTGCCAGCAGTTTCCGCAGAGGTAGCAATCAGCCCCAGCATTTT
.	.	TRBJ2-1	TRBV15	CATSRRSVSSYNEQFF	TGTGCCACCAGCAGACGTAGCGTAAGCTCCTACAATGAGCAGTTCTTC
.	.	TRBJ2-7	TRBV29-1	CSVAPVRNSYEQYF	TGCAGCGTTGCCCCAGTCAGGAATTCCTACGAGCAGTACTTC